Listed below are T cell receptor beta chains from one sample, sequenced in a study of cytomegalovirus exposure and HLA in healthy donors. Measured with immunoSEQ multiplex PCR; TCRdb has only the in-frame clones, and not every one. The repertoire holds approximately 60,000 clones, with 75% to 85% as singletons. The specimen sequenced was PBMCs. The receptors were sampled from a young man in good health and CMV-seronegative. Each CDR3 is given with its conserved first and last residue. D genes are given only for firm matches. Clone sizes are given selectively: once, few, many, or a class where the clone is expanded.

J: TRBJ2-3
size: NA
V: TRBV5-1
D: TRBD2
DNA: TGCGCCAGCAGCTTGGAAGCGGGACTAGCGTACGCAGATACGCAGTATTTT
CDR3: CASSLEAGLAYADTQYF

J: TRBJ2-4
size: NA
V: TRBV9
D: NA
DNA: TGTGCCAGCAGCGTAGCGCACTCCTTTTCTGGCATTCAGTACTTC
CDR3: CASSVAHSFSGIQYF

J: TRBJ1-2
size: NA
V: TRBV29-1
D: NA
DNA: TGCAGCGTTGAACAGGAACACTCTAACTATGGCTACACCTTC
CDR3: CSVEQEHSNYGYTF

J: TRBJ2-1
size: NA
V: TRBV6-1
D: NA
DNA: TGTGCCAGCAAGAGTTACAATGAGCAGTTCTTC
CDR3: CASKSYNEQFF

J: TRBJ1-1
size: NA
V: TRBV18
D: NA
DNA: TGTGCCAGCTCACCACTCAGGGTTGGCACTGAAGCTTTCTTT
CDR3: CASSPLRVGTEAFF

J: TRBJ1-2
size: few
V: TRBV6-5
D: NA
DNA: TGTGCCAGCAGACAGGGATTGAGCTATGGCTACACCTTC
CDR3: CASRQGLSYGYTF

J: TRBJ1-2
size: once
V: TRBV4-3
D: NA
DNA: TGCGCCAGCAGCCAAGATCAAGAGGACTATGGCTACACCTTC
CDR3: CASSQDQEDYGYTF

J: TRBJ2-3
size: medium-sized
V: TRBV6-4
D: NA
DNA: TGTGCCAGCAGTGACTCCCCGGGTAGCACAGATACGCAGTATTTT
CDR3: CASSDSPGSTDTQYF

J: TRBJ1-2
size: NA
V: TRBV5-5
D: NA
DNA: TGTGCCAGCAGCCCCCTCGGGCAGGGCTATGGCTACACCTTC
CDR3: CASSPLGQGYGYTF

J: TRBJ1-2
size: NA
V: TRBV9
D: TRBD1
DNA: TGTGCCAGCAGCCCCTCTTTCGGGACAGGGAGAGACTATGGCTACACCTTC
CDR3: CASSPSFGTGRDYGYTF

J: TRBJ2-7
size: NA
V: TRBV7-9
D: TRBD2
DNA: TGTGCCAGCAGCTTAGTGACTAGCGGGAGCCCCGAGCAGTACTTC
CDR3: CASSLVTSGSPEQYF

J: TRBJ1-1
size: NA
V: TRBV9
D: TRBD1
DNA: TGTGCCAGCAGCGCTGGGACAGGTCACATGAACACTGAAGCTTTCTTT
CDR3: CASSAGTGHMNTEAFF

J: TRBJ1-3
size: NA
V: TRBV6-5
D: TRBD1
DNA: TGTGCCAGCAGTTACCTTGGGACAGGGGGTGGAAACACCATATATTTT
CDR3: CASSYLGTGGGNTIYF

J: TRBJ2-1
size: once
V: TRBV5-4
D: NA
DNA: TGTGCCAGCAGCTTAAAAGCTGACTCCTACAATGAGCAGTTCTTC
CDR3: CASSLKADSYNEQFF

J: TRBJ2-7
size: NA
V: TRBV7-2
D: NA
DNA: TGTGCCAGCAGCCGAGGGCGTTTATTCTCCGAGCAGTACTTC
CDR3: CASSRGRLFSEQYF

J: TRBJ2-2
size: few
V: TRBV5-6
D: NA
DNA: TGTGCCAGCAGCTTCCGACGGCGGGCGACCGGGGAGCTGTTTTTT
CDR3: CASSFRRRATGELFF

J: TRBJ1-5
size: once
V: TRBV7-8
D: TRBD1
DNA: TGTGCCAGCAGCTCGACAGGGGGTAATCAGCCCCAGCATTTT
CDR3: CASSSTGGNQPQHF

J: TRBJ1-1
size: few
V: TRBV4-3
D: NA
DNA: TGCGCCAGCAGCCAAGTTCTTAGGAACACTGAAGCTTTCTTT
CDR3: CASSQVLRNTEAFF